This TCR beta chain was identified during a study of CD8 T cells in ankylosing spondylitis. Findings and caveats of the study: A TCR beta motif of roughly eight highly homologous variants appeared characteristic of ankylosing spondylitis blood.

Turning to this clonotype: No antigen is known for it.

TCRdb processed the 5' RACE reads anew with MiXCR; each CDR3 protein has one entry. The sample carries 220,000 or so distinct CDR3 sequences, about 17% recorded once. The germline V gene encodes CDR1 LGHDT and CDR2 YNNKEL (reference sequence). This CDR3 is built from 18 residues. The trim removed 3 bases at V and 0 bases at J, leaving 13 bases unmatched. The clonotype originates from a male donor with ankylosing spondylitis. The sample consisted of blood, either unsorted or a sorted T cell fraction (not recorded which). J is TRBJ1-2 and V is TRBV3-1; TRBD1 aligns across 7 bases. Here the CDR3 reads CASSQYDQGGASNYGYTF. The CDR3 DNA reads TGTGCCAGCAGCCAGTACGACCAGGGGGGGGCTTCTAACTATGGCTACACCTTC.